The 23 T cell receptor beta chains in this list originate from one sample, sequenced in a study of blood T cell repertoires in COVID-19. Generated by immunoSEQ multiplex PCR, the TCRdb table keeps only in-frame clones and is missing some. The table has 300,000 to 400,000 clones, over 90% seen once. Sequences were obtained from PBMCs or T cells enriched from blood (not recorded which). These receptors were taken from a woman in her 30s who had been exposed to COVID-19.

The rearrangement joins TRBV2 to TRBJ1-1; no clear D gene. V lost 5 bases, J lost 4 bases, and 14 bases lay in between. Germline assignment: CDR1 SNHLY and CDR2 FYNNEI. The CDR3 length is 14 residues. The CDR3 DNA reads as TGTGCCAGCAGTCTAAGGACCGCGGGCACTGAAGCTTTCTTT. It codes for CASSLRTAGTEAFF. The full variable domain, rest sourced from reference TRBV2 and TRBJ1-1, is EPEVTQTPSHQVTQMGQEVILRCVPISNHLYFYWYRQILGQKVEFLVSFYNNEISEKSEIFDDQFSVERPDGSNFTLKIRSTKLEDSAMYFCASSLRTAGTEAFFGQGTRLTVV.

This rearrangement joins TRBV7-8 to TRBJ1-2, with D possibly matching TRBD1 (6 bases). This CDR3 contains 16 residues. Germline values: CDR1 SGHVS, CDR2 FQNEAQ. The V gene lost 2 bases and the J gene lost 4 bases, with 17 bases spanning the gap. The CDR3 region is CASSLPAGGGPYGYTF. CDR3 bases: TGTGCCAGCAGCTTACCGGCGGGAGGGGGGCCCTATGGCTACACCTTC.

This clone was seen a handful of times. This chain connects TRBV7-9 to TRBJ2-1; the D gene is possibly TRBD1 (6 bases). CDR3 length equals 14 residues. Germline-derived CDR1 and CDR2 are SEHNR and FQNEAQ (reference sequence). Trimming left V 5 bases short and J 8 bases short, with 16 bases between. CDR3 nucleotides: TGTGCCAGCAGCCGGACAGTTGGGTTCGATGAGCAGTTCTTC. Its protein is CASSRTVGFDEQFF.

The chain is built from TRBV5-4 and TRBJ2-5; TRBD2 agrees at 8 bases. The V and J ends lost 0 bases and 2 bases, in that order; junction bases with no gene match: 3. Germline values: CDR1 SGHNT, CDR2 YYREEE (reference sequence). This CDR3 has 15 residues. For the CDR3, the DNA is TGTGCCAGCAGCTTGGCGTCTAGCGGGCAAGAGACCCAGTACTTC. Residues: CASSLASSGQETQYF. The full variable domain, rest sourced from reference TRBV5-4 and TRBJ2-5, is ETGVTQSPTHLIKTRGQQVTLRCSSQSGHNTVSWYQQALGQGPQFIFQYYREEENGRGNFPPRFSGLQFPNYSSELNVNALELDDSALYLCASSLASSGQETQYFGPGTRLLVL.

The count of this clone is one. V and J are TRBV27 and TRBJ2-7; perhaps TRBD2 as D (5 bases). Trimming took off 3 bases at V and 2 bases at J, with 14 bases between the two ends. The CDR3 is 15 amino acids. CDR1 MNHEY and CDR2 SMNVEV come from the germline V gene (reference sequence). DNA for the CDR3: TGTGCCAGCAGTTTTGGAGTAGCGCAAACCTACGAGCAGTACTTC. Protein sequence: CASSFGVAQTYEQYF.

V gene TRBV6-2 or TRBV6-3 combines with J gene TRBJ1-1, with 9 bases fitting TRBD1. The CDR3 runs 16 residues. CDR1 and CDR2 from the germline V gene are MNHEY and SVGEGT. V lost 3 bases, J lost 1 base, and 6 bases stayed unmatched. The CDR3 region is CASSYETDRGNTEAFF. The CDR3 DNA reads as TGTGCCAGCAGTTATGAGACGGACAGGGGGAACACTGAAGCTTTCTTT.

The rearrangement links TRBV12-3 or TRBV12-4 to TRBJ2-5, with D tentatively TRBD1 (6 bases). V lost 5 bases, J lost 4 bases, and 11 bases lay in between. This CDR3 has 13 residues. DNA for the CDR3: TGTGCCAGCAGTCCGACAGGAGTAGAGACCCAGTACTTC. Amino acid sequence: CASSPTGVETQYF.

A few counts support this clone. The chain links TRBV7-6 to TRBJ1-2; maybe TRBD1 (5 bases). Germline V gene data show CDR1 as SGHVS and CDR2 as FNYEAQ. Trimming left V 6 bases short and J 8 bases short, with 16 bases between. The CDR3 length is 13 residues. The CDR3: CASRRLGGKGYTF. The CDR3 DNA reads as TGTGCCAGCAGGAGGTTGGGGGGTAAGGGCTACACCTTC.

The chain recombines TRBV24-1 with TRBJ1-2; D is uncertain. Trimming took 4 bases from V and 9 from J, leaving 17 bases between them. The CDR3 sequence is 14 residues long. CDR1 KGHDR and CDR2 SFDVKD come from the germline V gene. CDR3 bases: TGTGCCACCAGTGACCCGGAGGGCCGCGGTTGCTACACCTTC. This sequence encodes CATSDPEGRGCYTF.

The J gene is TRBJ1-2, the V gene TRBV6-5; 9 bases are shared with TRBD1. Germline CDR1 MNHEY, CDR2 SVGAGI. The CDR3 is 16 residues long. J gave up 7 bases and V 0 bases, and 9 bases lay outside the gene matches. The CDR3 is CASSYSGQGWVGGYTF. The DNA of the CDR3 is TGTGCCAGCAGTTACTCAGGACAGGGGTGGGTTGGTGGCTACACCTTC.

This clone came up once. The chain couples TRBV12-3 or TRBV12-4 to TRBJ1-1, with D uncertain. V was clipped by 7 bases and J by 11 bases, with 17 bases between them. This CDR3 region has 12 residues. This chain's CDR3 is CASTILSPRAFF. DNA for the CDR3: TGTGCCAGCACCATCCTATCCCCGAGGGCTTTCTTT.

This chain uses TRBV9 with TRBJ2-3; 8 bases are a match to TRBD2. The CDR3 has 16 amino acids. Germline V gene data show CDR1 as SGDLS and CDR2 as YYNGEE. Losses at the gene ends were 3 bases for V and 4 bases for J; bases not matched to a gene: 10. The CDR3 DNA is TGTGCCAGCAGCGGCCAGGGACTAGGGCTCTCAGATACGCAGTATTTT. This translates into CASSGQGLGLSDTQYF.

DNA of the CDR3: TGTGCCAGCAGCCCCCTAGCGGGGAAAACCGGGGAGCTGTTTTTT. This gives the protein CASSPLAGKTGELFF. The J gene is TRBJ2-2, the V gene TRBV5-4, with TRBD2 matching over 9 bases. The V segment lost 4 bases and the J segment 5 bases; nucleotides outside the gene matches: 6. The CDR3 loop spans 15 amino acids. Germline V gene lookup returns CDR1 SGHNT and CDR2 YYREEE (reference sequence).

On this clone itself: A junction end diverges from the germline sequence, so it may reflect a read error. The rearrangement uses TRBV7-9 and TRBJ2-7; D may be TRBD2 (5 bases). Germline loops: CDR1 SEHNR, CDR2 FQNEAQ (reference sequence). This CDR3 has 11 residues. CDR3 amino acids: CASSRTGLLAF. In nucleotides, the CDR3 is TGTGCCAGCAGCCGGACTGGCCTACTTGCATTC.

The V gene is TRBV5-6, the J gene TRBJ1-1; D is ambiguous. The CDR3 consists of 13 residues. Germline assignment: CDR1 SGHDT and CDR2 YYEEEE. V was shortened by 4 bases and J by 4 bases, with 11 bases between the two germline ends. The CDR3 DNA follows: TGTGCCAGCAGCCTCGGGGTTGTCACTGAAGCTTTCTTT. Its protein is CASSLGVVTEAFF.

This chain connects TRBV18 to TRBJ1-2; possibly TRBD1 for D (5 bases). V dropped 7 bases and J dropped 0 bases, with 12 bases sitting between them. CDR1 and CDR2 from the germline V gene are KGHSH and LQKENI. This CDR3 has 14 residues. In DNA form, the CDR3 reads TGTGCCAGCTTAGACAGTCTTACTAACTATGGCTACACCTTC. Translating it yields CASLDSLTNYGYTF. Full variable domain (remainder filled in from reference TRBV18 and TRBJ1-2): NAGVMQNPRHLVRRRGQEARLRCSPMKGHSHVYWYRQLPEEGLKFMVYLQKENIIDESGMPKERFSAEFPKEGPSILRIQQVVRGDSAAYFCASLDSLTNYGYTFGSGTRLTVV.

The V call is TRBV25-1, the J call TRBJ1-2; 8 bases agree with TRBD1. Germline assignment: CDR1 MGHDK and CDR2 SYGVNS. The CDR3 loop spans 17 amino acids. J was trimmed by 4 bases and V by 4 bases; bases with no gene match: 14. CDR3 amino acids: CASSARGTGTGRYGYTF. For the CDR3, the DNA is TGTGCCAGCAGTGCCCGGGGGACCGGGACAGGCCGCTATGGCTACACCTTC.

The CDR3 DNA follows: TGTGCCAGCAGCGAGAATATTAGCGGGGGGGGATACAATGAGCAGTTCTTC. This codes for CASSENISGGGYNEQFF. V usage is TRBV2 and J usage is TRBJ2-1; 11 nucleotides align to TRBD2. Germline V lookup: CDR1 SNHLY, CDR2 FYNNEI. V dropped 6 bases and J dropped 4; count of bases not matched to a gene: 11. This CDR3 has 17 residues.

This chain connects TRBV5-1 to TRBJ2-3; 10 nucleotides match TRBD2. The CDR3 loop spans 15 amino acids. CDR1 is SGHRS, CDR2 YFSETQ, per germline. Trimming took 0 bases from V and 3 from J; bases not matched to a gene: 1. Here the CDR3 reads CASSLALAGTDTQYF. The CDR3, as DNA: TGCGCCAGCAGCTTGGCACTAGCGGGGACAGATACGCAGTATTTT.

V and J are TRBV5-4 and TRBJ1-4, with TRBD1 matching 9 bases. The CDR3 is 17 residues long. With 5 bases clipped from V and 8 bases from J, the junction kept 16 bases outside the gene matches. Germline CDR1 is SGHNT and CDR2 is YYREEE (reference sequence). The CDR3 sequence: CASSLTLTGGAGEKLFF. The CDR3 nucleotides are TGTGCCAGCAGTTTAACCCTAACAGGGGGCGCTGGGGAAAAACTGTTTTTT.

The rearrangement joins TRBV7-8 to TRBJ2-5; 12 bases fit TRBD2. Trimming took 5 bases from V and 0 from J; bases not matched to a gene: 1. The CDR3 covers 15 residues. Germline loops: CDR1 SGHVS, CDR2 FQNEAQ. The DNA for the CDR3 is TGTGCCAGCAGCCGGACTAGCGGGGACCAAGAGACCCAGTACTTC. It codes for CASSRTSGDQETQYF.

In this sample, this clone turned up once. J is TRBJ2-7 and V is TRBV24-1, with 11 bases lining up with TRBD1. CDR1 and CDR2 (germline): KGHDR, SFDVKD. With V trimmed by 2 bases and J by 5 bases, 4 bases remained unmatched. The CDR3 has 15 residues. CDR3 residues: CATSDSGTGGHEQYF. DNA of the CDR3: TGTGCCACCAGTGATTCCGGGACAGGGGGGCACGAGCAGTACTTC.

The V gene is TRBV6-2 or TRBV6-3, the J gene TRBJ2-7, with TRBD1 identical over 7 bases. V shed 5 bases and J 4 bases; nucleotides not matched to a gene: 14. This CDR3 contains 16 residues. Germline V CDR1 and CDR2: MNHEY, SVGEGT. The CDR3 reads CASSLDLGQVRYEQYF. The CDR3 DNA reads TGTGCCAGCAGTCTCGACCTCGGACAGGTCAGGTACGAGCAGTACTTC.